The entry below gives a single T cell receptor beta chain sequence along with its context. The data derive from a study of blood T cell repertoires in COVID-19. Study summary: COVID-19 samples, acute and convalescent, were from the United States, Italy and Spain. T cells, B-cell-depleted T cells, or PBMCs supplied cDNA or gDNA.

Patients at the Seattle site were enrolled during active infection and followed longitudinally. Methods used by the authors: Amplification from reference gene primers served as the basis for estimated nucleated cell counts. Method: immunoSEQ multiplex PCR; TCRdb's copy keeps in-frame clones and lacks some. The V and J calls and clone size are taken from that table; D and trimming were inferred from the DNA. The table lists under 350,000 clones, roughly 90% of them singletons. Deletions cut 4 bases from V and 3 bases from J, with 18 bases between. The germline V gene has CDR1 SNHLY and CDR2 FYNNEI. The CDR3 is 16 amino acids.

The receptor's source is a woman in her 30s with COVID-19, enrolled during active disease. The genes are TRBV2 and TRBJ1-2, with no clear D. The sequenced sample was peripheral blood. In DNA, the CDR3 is TGTGCCAGCAGTGGTGGCCGATCCGGGATTTACTATGGCTACACCTTC. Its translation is CASSGGRSGIYYGYTF.